These 26 T cell receptor beta chains came from one sample sequenced in a study of blood T cell repertoires in COVID-19. TCRdb's table, derived via immunoSEQ multiplex PCR, lists solely in-frame clones and lacks some. The sample carries about 99,000 clones, more than 80% recorded once. Sequenced: peripheral blood. The receptors come from a human donor in a cohort sampled during active COVID-19.

This clone was detected only a few times. The chain combines TRBV19 with TRBJ1-3; D unresolved. The germline V gene encodes CDR1 LNHDA and CDR2 SQIVND (reference sequence). The V end lost 4 bases, the J end lost 0 bases, and 4 bases lay between the germline ends. The CDR3 length is 13 residues. CDR3 residues: CASSTLSGNTIYF. As DNA, the CDR3 is TGTGCCAGTAGTACCCTCTCTGGAAACACCATATATTTT. The full variable domain, in which reference TRBV19 and TRBJ1-3 provide the parts outside the CDR3, is DGGITQSPKYLFRKEGQNVTLSCEQNLNHDAMYWYRQDPGQGLRLIYYSQIVNDFQKGDIAEGYSVSREKKESFPLTVTSAQKNPTAFYLCASSTLSGNTIYFGEGSWLTVV.

This clone was observed a handful of times. The rearrangement links TRBV19 to TRBJ1-1; 9 bases fit TRBD1. The CDR3 covers 14 residues. The germline gives CDR1 LNHDA, CDR2 SQIVND (reference sequence). Germline trimming cut 5 bases from V and 4 bases from J; bases unmatched to any gene: 5. Here the CDR3 DNA reads TGTGCCAGTAGTCACAGGGGGCAGAGCACTGAAGCTTTCTTT. Translation gives CASSHRGQSTEAFF.

The rearrangement uses TRBV2 and TRBJ2-3; 8 positions match TRBD2. The CDR3 is 15 amino acids. Germline trimming cut 5 bases from V and 6 bases from J; bases unmatched to any gene: 10. The germline gives CDR1 SNHLY, CDR2 FYNNEI. CDR3 amino acids: CASSRLATGEDTQYF. For the CDR3, the DNA is TGTGCCAGCAGTAGACTAGCGACTGGTGAGGATACGCAGTATTTT.

The chain recombines TRBV4-2 with TRBJ1-6, with D possibly TRBD1 on 6 matching bases. Trimming cost V 3 bases and J 10 bases, with 13 bases left between them. The CDR3 totals 14 residues. Germline V gene sequence: CDR1 LGHNA, CDR2 YNFKEQ. CDR3 residues: CASSQDEDSSPLHF. The CDR3 bases are TGTGCCAGCAGCCAGGATGAGGACAGCTCACCCCTCCACTTT.

The genes are TRBV7-9 and TRBJ1-4; 11 nucleotides line up with TRBD1. Losses at the gene ends were 0 bases for V and 5 bases for J; bases not matched to a gene: 5. This CDR3 comprises 17 residues. Germline V gene lookup returns CDR1 SEHNR and CDR2 FQNEAQ (reference sequence). The CDR3 protein is CASSLALGDRGNEKLFF. CDR3 DNA: TGTGCCAGCAGCTTAGCCCTTGGGGACAGGGGGAATGAAAAACTGTTTTTT.

CDR3 nucleotide sequence: TGTGCCAGCAGCCCCGACGGGGGGCACAATCAGCCCCAGCATTTT. It specifies CASSPDGGHNQPQHF. The V call is TRBV7-2, the J call TRBJ1-5; tentative D call: TRBD1 (6 bases). The CDR3 sequence is 15 residues long. Trimming cost V 5 bases and J 3 bases, with 14 bases left between them. The V gene's germline CDR1 is SGHTA and CDR2 FQGNSA.

The J gene is TRBJ1-2, the V gene TRBV27, with D perhaps TRBD1 (6 bases). CDR1 and CDR2 (germline): MNHEY, SMNVEV (reference sequence). Trimming cost V 5 bases and J 4 bases, with 17 bases left between them. The length of the CDR3 is 15 residues. CDR3 bases: TGTGCCAGCAGTACATTGCCCTTAGGGGGCTATGGCTACACCTTC. It codes for CASSTLPLGGYGYTF.

Only one count was recorded for this clone. This rearrangement joins TRBV6-6 to TRBJ1-2; D is uncertain. Germline CDR1 is MNHNY and CDR2 is SVGAGI (reference sequence). Trimming removed 5 bases at V and 6 bases at J, with 16 bases between. The CDR3 sequence is 14 residues long. The CDR3 is CASSPAETLNGYTF. The CDR3 nucleotides read TGTGCCAGCAGTCCCGCGGAGACCTTGAATGGCTACACCTTC.

The chain uses TRBV11-3 and TRBJ2-7, with TRBD1 identical over 7 bases. V dropped 5 bases and J dropped 9; count of bases not matched to a gene: 10. The CDR3 length is 13 residues. Germline CDR1 SGHNT, CDR2 YENEEA. CDR3 loop: CASSPTQGSRQYF. The CDR3 DNA follows: TGTGCCAGCAGCCCCACACAGGGGAGTAGGCAGTACTTC.

The J gene is TRBJ2-5, the V gene TRBV5-5; the D gene is possibly TRBD2 (6 bases). Germline CDR1 reads SGHKS; CDR2 reads YYEKEE (reference sequence). The CDR3 is 15 amino acids. V dropped 1 base and J dropped 0 bases, with 10 bases sitting between them. This CDR3 reads CASSLLPGDQETQYF. The CDR3 region has the DNA TGTGCCAGCAGCTTGCTCCCGGGGGACCAAGAGACCCAGTACTTC. The variable domain in full, completed from reference TRBV5-5 and TRBJ2-5, reads DAGVTQSPTHLIKTRGQQVTLRCSPISGHKSVSWYQQVLGQGPQFIFQYYEKEERGRGNFPDRFSARQFPNYSSELNVNALLLGDSALYLCASSLLPGDQETQYFGPGTRLLVL.

On this clone itself: This sample also contains other DNA sequences that code for the same CDR3. Here the CDR3 reads CASSLSGSGNTIYF. Written as DNA, the CDR3 is TGCGCCAGCAGCTTGTCCGGGTCAGGAAACACCATATATTTT. The chain combines TRBV5-1 with TRBJ1-3; the D is unclear. V was cut by 1 base and J by 4 bases, with 9 bases left in between. Per the germline V gene, CDR1 is SGHRS and CDR2 is YFSETQ. The CDR3 runs 14 residues.

The gene calls are TRBV9 and TRBJ2-1; TRBD2 matches at 7 bases. V trimming: 0 bases; J trimming: 3 bases; junction bases outside the gene matches: 3. CDR1 and CDR2 (germline): SGDLS, YYNGEE. This CDR3 has 15 residues. The CDR3 nucleotides are TGTGCCAGCAGCGTAGCGGTAGCGGGCTACAATGAGCAGTTCTTC. It encodes CASSVAVAGYNEQFF.

The chain links TRBV30 to TRBJ2-1; TRBD2 aligns across 10 bases. Germline trimming cut 3 bases from V and 7 bases from J; bases unmatched to any gene: 12. CDR3 length equals 16 residues. Germline V lookup: CDR1 GTSNPN, CDR2 SVGIG (reference sequence). Written as DNA, the CDR3 is TGTGCCTGGAGAGCCCCGAGCGGGGGGGCCTTTAATGAGCAGTTCTTC. Protein: CAWRAPSGGAFNEQFF. The whole variable domain, filled in from reference TRBV30 and TRBJ2-1, reads SQTIHQWPATLVQPVGSPLSLECTVEGTSNPNLYWYRQAAGRGLQLLFYSVGIGQISSEVPQNLSASRPQDRQFILSSKKLLLSDSGFYLCAWRAPSGGAFNEQFFGPGTRLTVL.

The chain links TRBV5-5 to TRBJ1-1; 11 nucleotides line up with TRBD1. Germline trimming cut 4 bases from V and 11 bases from J; bases unmatched to any gene: 10. Germline V lookup: CDR1 SGHKS, CDR2 YYEKEE (reference sequence). This CDR3 has 14 residues. The CDR3 spells CASSAHGQGAEAFF. For the CDR3, the DNA is TGTGCCAGCAGCGCTCATGGACAGGGGGCCGAGGCTTTCTTT.

V and J are TRBV5-1 and TRBJ2-1; 7 bases are shared with TRBD1. V lost 1 base and J lost 7; bases outside the gene matches: 8. Germline V gene data show CDR1 as SGHRS and CDR2 as YFSETQ. CDR3 size: 15 residues. The CDR3 DNA sequence: TGCGCCAGCAGCTTGCCCGGGACAGAGGGAAATGAGCAGTTCTTC. It is translated as CASSLPGTEGNEQFF. Complete variable domain (other parts from reference TRBV5-1 and TRBJ2-1): KAGVTQTPRYLIKTRGQQVTLSCSPISGHRSVSWYQQTPGQGLQFLFEYFSETQRNKGNFPGRFSGRQFSNSRSEMNVSTLELGDSALYLCASSLPGTEGNEQFFGPGTRLTVL.

The chain carries TRBV7-6 and TRBJ2-7; tentative D call: TRBD2 (7 bases). The CDR3 spans 14 residues. In germline, CDR1 is SGHVS, CDR2 FNYEAQ. Trimming pared 5 bases from V and 3 bases from J, leaving 14 bases between. The chain's CDR3 is CASSQGGGIYEQYF. CDR3 sequence (DNA): TGTGCCAGCAGCCAAGGGGGGGGAATCTACGAGCAGTACTTC.

V usage is TRBV7-9 and J usage is TRBJ1-4; TRBD1 matches at 7 bases. The CDR3 is 15 amino acids. Germline CDR1 is SEHNR and CDR2 is FQNEAQ (reference sequence). Trimming at V came to 5 bases and at J to 5 bases, leaving 8 bases not matched to a gene. This CDR3 reads CASSLTQGENEKLFF. The DNA of the CDR3 is TGTGCCAGCAGCCTTACGCAGGGGGAAAATGAAAAACTGTTTTTT.

This chain links TRBV7-9 with TRBJ1-2; 10 nucleotides match TRBD1. V shed 2 bases and J 8 bases; nucleotides not matched to a gene: 5. The CDR3 loop spans 14 amino acids. Germline loops: CDR1 SEHNR, CDR2 FQNEAQ (reference sequence). The CDR3 sequence is CASSLSGQGSGYTF. In DNA, the CDR3 is TGTGCCAGCAGCTTATCGGGACAGGGGAGCGGCTACACCTTC. Drawing the rest from reference TRBV7-9 and TRBJ1-2, the complete variable domain is DTGVSQNPRHKITKRGQNVTFRCDPISEHNRLYWYRQTLGQGPEFLTYFQNEAQLEKSRLLSDRFSAERPKGSFSTLEIQRTEQGDSAMYLCASSLSGQGSGYTFGSGTRLTVV.

V is TRBV29-1 and J is TRBJ2-5; weak D call: TRBD1 (5 bases). This CDR3 has 12 residues. From germline, CDR1 is SQVTM and CDR2 ANQGSEA. Trimming took 4 bases from V and 4 from J, leaving 10 bases between them. CDR3 coding DNA: TGCAGCGTTGGACAGTCCGGAGAGACCCAGTACTTC. Protein sequence: CSVGQSGETQYF. Using reference TRBV29-1 and TRBJ2-5 for the parts outside the CDR3, the full variable domain is SAVISQKPSRDICQRGTSLTIQCQVDSQVTMMFWYRQQPGQSLTLIATANQGSEATYESGFVIDKFPISRPNLTFSTLTVSNMSPEDSSIYLCSVGQSGETQYFGPGTRLLVL.

This clone was counted once. This sequence joins TRBV10-3 and TRBJ1-2, with 11 nucleotides matching TRBD1. This CDR3 has 15 residues. The trim removed 7 bases at V and 3 bases at J, leaving 7 bases unmatched. Looked up from germline, CDR1 is ENHRY and CDR2 is SYGVKD. The CDR3 bases are TGTGCCATCACCCGGACAGGGGGCGCTGACTATGGCTACACCTTC. It encodes CAITRTGGADYGYTF.

The chain carries TRBV19 and TRBJ1-2, with D possibly matching TRBD1 (6 bases). The CDR3 sequence is 17 residues long. CDR1 and CDR2 from the germline V gene are LNHDA and SQIVND (reference sequence). V was trimmed by 0 bases and J by 4 bases, leaving 18 bases between them. The CDR3 nucleotides read TGTGCCAGTAGTATAGACGGTCGCCGGACAGAGAGCTATGGCTACACCTTC. Its translation is CASSIDGRRTESYGYTF.

The J gene is TRBJ2-5, the V gene TRBV2; TRBD2 aligns across 10 bases. The CDR3 totals 17 residues. Germline values: CDR1 SNHLY, CDR2 FYNNEI. Losses at the gene ends were 4 bases for V and 1 base for J; bases not matched to a gene: 9. DNA of the CDR3: TGTGCCAGCAGTGTAATTAGCGGGGGGCTATCCCAAGAGACCCAGTACTTC. Translated, it gives CASSVISGGLSQETQYF. Full variable domain (remainder filled in from reference TRBV2 and TRBJ2-5): EPEVTQTPSHQVTQMGQEVILRCVPISNHLYFYWYRQILGQKVEFLVSFYNNEISEKSEIFDDQFSVERPDGSNFTLKIRSTKLEDSAMYFCASSVISGGLSQETQYFGPGTRLLVL.

This clone came up once. The genes are TRBV18 and TRBJ2-5; 7 nucleotides agree with TRBD1. V gave up 1 base and J gave up 3 bases; unmatched junction bases: 5. The CDR3 length is 15 residues. CDR1 is KGHSH and CDR2 is LQKENI in the germline V gene. The CDR3 loop is CASSPRGGAKETQYF. CDR3 nucleotide sequence: TGTGCCAGCTCACCACGAGGGGGCGCGAAAGAGACCCAGTACTTC.

The chain combines TRBV6-1 with TRBJ1-2; no clear D. V was pared by 2 bases and J by 9 bases, with 4 bases between. The CDR3 runs to 10 residues. Germline loops: CDR1 MNHNS, CDR2 SASEGT. CDR3 in amino acids: CASSELSYTF. The CDR3 region has the DNA TGTGCCAGCAGTGAATTAAGCTACACCTTC.

The chain joins TRBV2 to TRBJ1-5; the D gene is possibly TRBD1 (5 bases). This CDR3 comprises 13 residues. V lost 2 bases to trimming and J lost 4 bases, with 6 bases between them. Germline V gives CDR1 SNHLY, CDR2 FYNNEI. The CDR3 coding sequence is TGTGCCAGCAGTGAATCAGGGAATCAGCCCCAGCATTTT. It encodes CASSESGNQPQHF.

The V call is TRBV5-8, the J call TRBJ1-1; no firm D call. V lost 4 bases to trimming and J lost 4 bases, with 11 bases between them. Germline CDR1 reads SGHTS; CDR2 reads YDEGEE. The CDR3 contains 13 residues. The chain's CDR3 is CASSATPRTEAFF. CDR3 DNA sequence: TGTGCCAGCAGCGCGACTCCTCGCACTGAAGCTTTCTTT.